This TCR beta chain was sequenced in a study of immune heterogeneity within non-small cell lung tumors. Whole-study context: The tumors comprised a handful of squamous cell carcinomas, around 9 non-squamous carcinomas and 1 not otherwise specified.

Multiplex PCR employing 32 V and 13 J primers generated amplicons of the TCR beta CDR3. MiXCR was run by TCRdb on the multiplex PCR reads, yielding one entry per CDR3 protein. The repertoire consists of around 2,600 distinct CDR3 sequences, with 35% to 50% occurring once and the leading ten covering over 8%. Study-wide findings and caveats: Dominant CDR3 beta clonotypes repeated across a patient's tumor loci, while different loci held unique high-frequency clones. Local tumor mutational burden and local T-cell repertoire clonality showed a moderate significant correlation, R approximately 0.34.

Genomic DNA extracted from bulk tumor tissue served as template. A total of roughly 620 ng was used per sample. Each primary tumor yielded several biopsies, collected far apart from one another at surgery. Enrolled individuals presented with untreated, newly diagnosed non-small cell lung cancer and received curative surgery. Regarding this clonotype: Its antigen is as yet unknown.

The V segment lost 5 bases and the J segment 4 bases; nucleotides outside the gene matches: 12. The CDR3 consists of 17 residues. The germline CDR1 and CDR2 sequences are SEHNR and FQNEAQ (reference sequence). This clonotype was obtained from a woman aged 55-75 years with non-small cell lung cancer. The chain combines TRBV7-9 with TRBJ2-7; 12 bases align to TRBD2. The specimen sequenced was lung tumor tissue. CDR3 coding DNA: TGTGCCAGCAGCCCCTTAGTGGTGACTAGCGGGAGTTACGAGCAGTACTTC. It yields the protein CASSPLVVTSGSYEQYF.